The clone carrying this T cell receptor beta chain was detected many times. A read error may produce the germline difference seen at one junction end. The CDR3 contains 13 residues. Per the germline V gene, CDR1 is MNHEY and CDR2 is SVGAGI. The data were obtained in a study of Graves' ophthalmopathy and Graves' hyperthyroidism. Amplified TCR beta CDR3 regions were obtained using RNA transcripts as template. RT-PCR with HTBI primers came first, then second-round multiplex PCR. TCRdb re-called the multiplex PCR reads with MiXCR, one entry per CDR3 protein. The data contain 340,000 or so distinct CDR3 sequences, roughly 16% of them singletons. Presentation of ophthalmopathy in the donors involved moderate-to-severe activity, CAS ≥3, NOSPECS ≥4 and a duration under 3 months.

The source of this sequence is an adult man with Graves' ophthalmopathy. Sequencing was carried out using peripheral blood. The rearrangement uses TRBV6-5 and TRBJ1-2; D remains unclear. Here the CDR3 DNA reads TGTGCCAGCAGTGACTCGCAGTTATATGGCTACACCTTC. The encoded protein is CASSDSQLYGYTF.